One sample yielded the 24 T cell receptor beta chains listed below, sequenced in a study of cytomegalovirus exposure and HLA in healthy donors. Primers: 60 Vbeta forward and 13 Jbeta reverse. Data came from immunoSEQ multiplex PCR; TCRdb stores just in-frame clones and leaves some out. The sample contains roughly 120,000 clones, roughly 84% of which appear only once. The sample consisted of PBMCs. The receptors here all came from a man aged 30 to 39 in good health and CMV-seropositive.

Written as DNA, the CDR3 is TGTGCCAGCAGCAGACAGGGGGCCGGGGAGCTGTTTTTT. Its protein product is CASSRQGAGELFF. The genes are TRBV7-9 and TRBJ2-2, with 9 nucleotides matching TRBD1. Trimming took 5 bases from V and 6 from J; bases not matched to a gene: 1. Germline CDR1 and CDR2: SEHNR and FQNEAQ (reference sequence). This CDR3 spans 13 amino acids.

The chain employs TRBV4-1 and TRBJ1-1; the D gene is possibly TRBD1 (5 bases). V was shortened by 3 bases and J by 6 bases, with 17 bases between the two germline ends. The V gene's germline CDR1 is MGHRA and CDR2 YSYEKL. This CDR3 has 15 residues. The CDR3 DNA reads as TGCGCCAGCAGCCAGGGACTCTCCCTTAGGGCTGAAGCTTTCTTT. This gives the protein CASSQGLSLRAEAFF.

This clone was seen more than once but under ten times. The CDR3 sequence is CASSAGQGVTEAFF. Here the CDR3 DNA reads TGCGCCAGCAGCGCGGGACAGGGGGTGACTGAAGCTTTCTTT. This sequence joins TRBV5-1 and TRBJ1-1, with 11 bases aligning to TRBD1. The CDR3 contains 14 residues. CDR1 is SGHRS, CDR2 YFSETQ, per germline. The V and J ends lost 4 bases and 5 bases, in that order; junction bases with no gene match: 4. Drawing the rest from reference TRBV5-1 and TRBJ1-1, the complete variable domain is KAGVTQTPRYLIKTRGQQVTLSCSPISGHRSVSWYQQTPGQGLQFLFEYFSETQRNKGNFPGRFSGRQFSNSRSEMNVSTLELGDSALYLCASSAGQGVTEAFFGQGTRLTVV.

The chain combines TRBV6-1 with TRBJ2-7, with TRBD2 identical over 9 bases. Trimming cost V 0 bases and J 5 bases; bases outside gene matches: 8. The CDR3 is made up of 16 amino acids. Germline V CDR1 and CDR2: MNHNS, SASEGT. This chain's CDR3 is CASSEAFSSGVDEQYF. The CDR3 region has the DNA TGTGCCAGCAGTGAAGCGTTCTCTAGCGGGGTGGACGAGCAGTACTTC.

V gene TRBV4-1 combines with J gene TRBJ1-4, with TRBD1 matching 7 bases. This CDR3 comprises 16 residues. V shed 1 base, J shed 5 bases, and the junction held 7 bases outside the gene matches. CDR1 is MGHRA and CDR2 is YSYEKL in the germline V gene. CDR3 amino acids: CASSQGTGSKNEKLFF. In DNA form, the CDR3 reads TGCGCCAGCAGCCAAGGGACAGGATCGAAAAATGAAAAACTGTTTTTT.

This chain joins TRBV27 and TRBJ2-5, with 9 positions matching TRBD1. The CDR3 loop spans 14 amino acids. Per the germline V gene, CDR1 is MNHEY and CDR2 is SMNVEV (reference sequence). With 3 bases clipped from V and 7 bases from J, the junction kept 6 bases outside the gene matches. For the CDR3, the DNA is TGTGCCAGCAGTTTCGGACAGGGGACGGGGACCCAGTACTTC. Amino acids: CASSFGQGTGTQYF.

This clone appeared many times. The rearrangement links TRBV4-1 to TRBJ2-1; 10 bases map to TRBD2. J was trimmed by 0 bases and V by 1 base; bases with no gene match: 6. The CDR3 is 18 residues long. Germline V gene sequence: CDR1 MGHRA, CDR2 YSYEKL. Here the CDR3 DNA reads TGCGCCAGCAGCCAAGGGCTAGCGGGGGTGCACTCCTACAATGAGCAGTTCTTC. Encoded protein: CASSQGLAGVHSYNEQFF.

This chain connects TRBV11-3 to TRBJ1-1, with D perhaps TRBD1 (6 bases). There are 13 residues in the CDR3. Germline V gene sequence: CDR1 SGHNT, CDR2 YENEEA. With 1 base removed from V and 7 bases from J, the gap between germline ends came to 10 bases. For the CDR3, the DNA is TGTGCCAGCAGCTTAGCTTCAGGGGATGAAGCTTTCTTT. Translating gives CASSLASGDEAFF.

Only a few counts were recorded for this clone. The DNA for the CDR3 is TGTGCCAGCAGTTATGATCGGTGGAGTCCAGATACGCAGTATTTT. Translation: CASSYDRWSPDTQYF. The rearrangement joins TRBV6-6 to TRBJ2-3; D not resolved. V shed 3 bases and J shed 4 bases, with 14 bases lying between them. This CDR3 has 15 amino acids. Germline V gene sequence: CDR1 MNHNY, CDR2 SVGAGI (reference sequence).

This clone was observed a single time. This sequence joins TRBV19 and TRBJ1-2; the match to TRBD1 covers 11 bases. The CDR3 totals 13 residues. Germline CDR1 and CDR2: LNHDA and SQIVND (reference sequence). Trimming cost V 5 bases and J 8 bases; bases outside gene matches: 4. The CDR3 nucleotides are TGTGCCAGTAGTGGACAGGGGGCGCCCGGCTACACCTTC. It translates to CASSGQGAPGYTF.

The chain combines TRBV20-1 with TRBJ2-5, with a tentative D call TRBD2 (5 bases). The J call may be in error: the DNA end matches TRBJ2-7 better. Germline loops: CDR1 DFQATT, CDR2 SNEGSKA (reference sequence). The CDR3 is 11 amino acids. The CDR3 nucleotides are TGCAGTGCTAGTCGGGACTACGAGCAGTACTTC. Protein product: CSASRDYEQYF.

In this sample, this clone turned up a few times. The rearrangement links TRBV19 to TRBJ2-7; 8 nucleotides agree with TRBD1. Germline trimming cut 6 bases from V and 2 bases from J; bases unmatched to any gene: 6. CDR3 size: 14 residues. CDR1 is LNHDA, CDR2 SQIVND, per germline (reference sequence). CDR3 sequence (DNA): TGTGCCAGTAGGACGACAGGGGAGGCCTACGAGCAGTACTTC. The encoded protein is CASRTTGEAYEQYF.

The rearrangement links TRBV6-1 to TRBJ2-7; D gene unclear. The CDR3 consists of 16 residues. V was trimmed by 0 bases and J by 4 bases, leaving 16 bases between them. The germline V gene has CDR1 MNHNS and CDR2 SASEGT. In DNA form, the CDR3 reads TGTGCCAGCAGTGAAGCGGCCTCCCCCTCCTTTTACGAGCAGTACTTC. Its protein is CASSEAASPSFYEQYF.

The chain has TRBV7-3 and TRBJ1-1; D might be TRBD1 (5 bases). Germline CDR1 and CDR2: SGHTA and FQGTGA. The CDR3 runs to 15 residues. Deletions cut 5 bases from V and 0 bases from J, with 13 bases between. CDR3 sequence reads: CASSPQAGLNTEAFF. The CDR3 DNA is TGTGCCAGCAGCCCCCAAGCAGGGTTGAACACTGAAGCTTTCTTT.

This sequence joins TRBV18 and TRBJ1-3; the D is unclear. The V end lost 3 bases, the J end lost 2 bases, and 8 bases lay between the germline ends. This CDR3 contains 14 residues. Germline lookup yields CDR1 KGHSH and CDR2 LQKENI. CDR3 sequence reads: CASSPTDTGNTIYF. CDR3 nucleotides: TGTGCCAGCTCACCCACCGACACTGGAAACACCATATATTTT.

This clone has only one observation. The chain couples TRBV9 to TRBJ2-1, with 7 bases that match TRBD2. V was clipped by 3 bases and J by 6 bases; unmatched bases: 6. The CDR3 is 14 amino acids. CDR1 and CDR2 from the germline V gene are SGDLS and YYNGEE. The CDR3 sequence: CASSGGGGSNEQFF. CDR3 nucleotides: TGTGCCAGCAGCGGTGGGGGGGGTAGCAATGAGCAGTTCTTC. Drawing the rest from reference TRBV9 and TRBJ2-1, the complete variable domain is DSGVTQTPKHLITATGQRVTLRCSPRSGDLSVYWYQQSLDQGLQFLIQYYNGEERAKGNILERFSAQQFPDLHSELNLSSLELGDSALYFCASSGGGGSNEQFFGPGTRLTVL.

The chain has TRBV12-5 and TRBJ2-1; tentative D call: TRBD2 (6 bases). V was clipped by 6 bases and J by 0 bases, with 15 bases between them. Looked up from germline, CDR1 is LGHNT and CDR2 is FRNRAP. The CDR3 covers 16 residues. In nucleotides, the CDR3 is TGTGCTAGTGGGGTGGAGGGCTACCTCTCCTACAATGAGCAGTTCTTC. This translates into CASGVEGYLSYNEQFF.

The chain carries TRBV19 and TRBJ2-7; TRBD1 agrees at 9 bases. The junction had 9 bases not matched to a gene; V was cut back by 5 bases and J by 4 bases. Germline V gene sequence: CDR1 LNHDA, CDR2 SQIVND (reference sequence). CDR3 length: 15 residues. The CDR3 is CASSPPGQGKYEQYF. As DNA, the CDR3 is TGTGCCAGTAGTCCCCCGGGACAGGGCAAGTACGAGCAGTACTTC.

This rearrangement joins TRBV5-1 to TRBJ2-3; D is possibly TRBD2 (7 bases). CDR3 size: 16 residues. CDR1 is SGHRS and CDR2 is YFSETQ in the germline V gene. The V and J ends lost 7 bases and 3 bases respectively, with 21 bases between them. For the CDR3, the DNA is TGCGCCAGCCATTTGGAGGGGGGGCCGGCGACAGATACGCAGTATTTT. Its protein product is CASHLEGGPATDTQYF.

The chain couples TRBV14 to TRBJ1-1; 7 nucleotides align to TRBD1. The trim removed 3 bases at V and 4 bases at J, leaving 8 bases unmatched. The germline V gene encodes CDR1 SGHDN and CDR2 FVKESK. The CDR3 consists of 15 residues. In DNA, the CDR3 is TGTGCCAGCAGCCAGAAACAGGGGAAGGGCACTGAAGCTTTCTTT. Translating gives CASSQKQGKGTEAFF.

This clone was observed a single time. V is TRBV7-9 and J is TRBJ2-7; TRBD1 aligns across 8 bases. Looked up from germline, CDR1 is SEHNR and CDR2 is FQNEAQ (reference sequence). The CDR3 runs 15 residues. J lost 0 bases, V lost 1 base, and 2 bases had no gene match. This chain's CDR3 is CASSLGTGNSYEQYF. The CDR3 DNA reads as TGTGCCAGCAGCTTAGGGACAGGGAACTCCTACGAGCAGTACTTC. Filled out from reference TRBV7-9 and TRBJ2-7, the complete variable domain reads DTGVSQNPRHKITKRGQNVTFRCDPISEHNRLYWYRQTLGQGPEFLTYFQNEAQLEKSRLLSDRFSAERPKGSFSTLEIQRTEQGDSAMYLCASSLGTGNSYEQYFGPGTRLTVT.

The gene calls are TRBV5-1 and TRBJ1-2, with D perhaps TRBD1 (5 bases). V lost 0 bases to trimming and J lost 8 bases, with 11 bases between them. The germline V gene encodes CDR1 SGHRS and CDR2 YFSETQ. The CDR3 totals 13 residues. CDR3 bases: TGCGCCAGCAGCTTGGCGGGGGGTGGAGGCTACACCTTC. Protein: CASSLAGGGGYTF.

The CDR3 loop reads CASSWGSGGYTF. The CDR3 coding sequence is TGTGCCAGCAGTTGGGGCTCCGGGGGCTACACCTTC. V gene TRBV4-2 combines with J gene TRBJ1-2, with D possibly matching TRBD1 (5 bases). This CDR3 region has 12 residues. V lost 6 bases, J lost 8 bases, and 13 bases lay in between. The germline V gene has CDR1 LGHNA and CDR2 YNFKEQ.

The gene calls are TRBV6-1 and TRBJ2-3, with 8 bases identical to TRBD2. The J segment lost 4 bases and the V segment lost 5 bases, leaving 8 bases of the junction unmatched. CDR3 length: 15 residues. Germline-derived CDR1 and CDR2 are MNHNS and SASEGT. In DNA form, the CDR3 reads TGTGCCAGCAGTACCCCGGGACTAGTCTCAGATACGCAGTATTTT. Translating gives CASSTPGLVSDTQYF.